Presented here are 3 T cell receptor beta chains from one specimen sequenced in a study of blood T cell repertoires in COVID-19. Sequencing was performed with immunoSEQ multiplex PCR; in TCRdb, only in-frame clones are kept and a portion is missing. The table lists about 130,000 clones, around 80% of them singletons. Material: peripheral blood. The receptors here all came from a man aged 60 to 75 who had recovered from COVID-19.

The gene calls are TRBV6-2 or TRBV6-3 and TRBJ2-1; 8 bases are a match to TRBD1. After removal of 2 bases from V and 3 bases from J, the junction contained 18 bases not matched to a gene. Germline CDR1 is MNHEY and CDR2 is SVGEGT. CDR3 size: 20 residues. DNA for the CDR3: TGTGCCAGCAGTTACGTGACTGGCGGCAGGGGGCGAAATTTCTACAATGAGCAGTTCTTC. This codes for CASSYVTGGRGRNFYNEQFF.

This chain uses TRBV7-2 with TRBJ2-3, with 12 bases lining up with TRBD2. CDR1 and CDR2 from the germline V gene are SGHTA and FQGNSA. V trimming: 4 bases; J trimming: 1 base; junction bases outside the gene matches: 3. The CDR3 is made up of 16 amino acids. CDR3 region: CASSSWTSGGTDTQYF. CDR3 bases: TGTGCCAGCAGCTCGTGGACTAGCGGGGGCACAGATACGCAGTATTTT.

This chain connects TRBV19 to TRBJ2-2; 7 bases line up with TRBD1. The CDR3 consists of 13 residues. J was trimmed by 7 bases and V by 6 bases; bases with no gene match: 5. In germline, CDR1 is LNHDA, CDR2 SQIVND (reference sequence). For the CDR3, the DNA is TGTGCCAGTAGCGGGACAGTGGGCGGGGAGCTGTTTTTT. Encoded protein: CASSGTVGGELFF.